Below, one T cell receptor beta chain is given with its context. Its target is unknown. These data belong to a study of identical twins. Study observations and caveats: Abundant beta clonotypes from cord blood bore fewer insertions; memory repertoires lacked this pattern. Researchers reported excess low generation probability among twin-shared out-of-frame alpha sequences.

TCRdb re-analysed the 5' RACE reads in MiXCR, keeping a single row per CDR3 protein. The sample lists 450,000 or so distinct CDR3 sequences; approximately 15% were seen once. This sample was also put to use in a study of yellow fever vaccine responses in identical twins.

The clonotype was recovered from a woman under 30 in good health. The source material was CD4+ T cells sorted from blood.

The DNA of the CDR3 is TGCGCCAGCAGCTTAGGTCAGACAGGGCGGGTAACTGAAGCTTTCTTT. Translation: CASSLGQTGRVTEAFF. The chain couples TRBV5-1 to TRBJ1-1; 7 nucleotides match TRBD1. The CDR3 loop spans 16 amino acids. Germline lookup yields CDR1 SGHRS and CDR2 YFSETQ. J gave up 5 bases and V 2 bases, and 12 bases lay outside the gene matches.